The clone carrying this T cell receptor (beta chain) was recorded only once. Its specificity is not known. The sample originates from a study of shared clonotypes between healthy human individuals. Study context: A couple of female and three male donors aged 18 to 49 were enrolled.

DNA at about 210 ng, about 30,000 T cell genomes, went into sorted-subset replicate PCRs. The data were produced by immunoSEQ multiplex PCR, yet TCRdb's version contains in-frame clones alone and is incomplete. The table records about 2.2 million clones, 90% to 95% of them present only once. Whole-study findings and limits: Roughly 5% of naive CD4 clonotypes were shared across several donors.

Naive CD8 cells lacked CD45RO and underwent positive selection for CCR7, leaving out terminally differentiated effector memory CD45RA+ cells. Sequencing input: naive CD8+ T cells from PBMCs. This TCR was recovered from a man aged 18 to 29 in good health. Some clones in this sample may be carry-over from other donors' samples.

In DNA, the CDR3 is TGTGCCAGCAGCGTAGAAGAAACAGGGGAAAACTATGGCTACACCTTC. Its protein is CASSVEETGENYGYTF. The V gene is TRBV9, the J gene TRBJ1-2; 7 bases fit TRBD1. CDR1 and CDR2 from the germline V gene are SGDLS and YYNGEE. V was pared by 0 bases and J by 2 bases, with 7 bases of the junction left unmatched. This CDR3 is 16 amino acids long.